Listed here are 15 T cell receptor beta chains from one sample, sequenced in a study of regulatory T cells in long-lasting Graves disease. Arm-PCR of CDR3 regions and iRepertoire HTBI primers were the basis on which TCR beta libraries were built. A single record per CDR3 protein comes from TCRdb applying MiXCR to the multiplex PCR reads. Counted here are a few hundred thousand distinct CDR3 sequences, 23% occurring once; the ten biggest clones make up about a quarter. The time point here: persistent/refractory GD, antithyroid drugs over 5 years with positive TRAb. RNA from PBMCs was the source of the TCR library. The sample consisted of peripheral blood mononuclear cells (PBMCs), taken when the disease was refractory, from a patient treated with antithyroid drugs. These receptors all come from a female donor with Graves disease.

Only a few counts were recorded for this clonotype. The genes are TRBV10-1 and TRBJ2-7; 12 bases agree with TRBD2. V trimming: 7 bases; J trimming: 2 bases; junction bases outside the gene matches: 6. The CDR3 consists of 15 residues. Germline CDR1 WNHNN, CDR2 SYGVQD (reference sequence). The DNA of the CDR3 is TGCGCCAGCAACCCTAGCGGGAGGGGTGCCTACGAGCAGTACTTC. This gives the protein CASNPSGRGAYEQYF.

The gene calls are TRBV25-1 and TRBJ2-2; TRBD2 is a possible D gene (5 bases). The CDR3 sequence is 15 residues long. Trimming stripped 4 bases from V and 6 bases from J, with 15 bases between. From germline, CDR1 is MGHDK and CDR2 SYGVNS. As DNA, the CDR3 is TGTGCCAGCAGTGGGAGAATGAGGGTCCCCGGGGAGCTGTTTTTT. Protein product: CASSGRMRVPGELFF.

In its sample, this clonotype was seen a few times. The rearrangement links TRBV7-9 to TRBJ1-2, with D unclear. Trimming shortened V by 5 bases and J by 10 bases, and 2 bases separated the two germline ends. Germline CDR1 reads SEHNR; CDR2 reads FQNEAQ (reference sequence). The CDR3 extends over 8 amino acids. CDR3 DNA: TGTGCCAGCAGCGCCTACACCTTC. Amino acid sequence: CASSAYTF.

Many counts were recorded for this clonotype. The chain has TRBV28 and TRBJ1-3, with D unclear. From germline, CDR1 is MDHEN and CDR2 SYDVKM. V lost 3 bases, J lost 0 bases, and 6 bases lay in between. The CDR3 covers 14 residues. CDR3 bases: TGTGCCAGCAGTTTTGGAGACTCTGGAAACACCATATATTTT. Its protein is CASSFGDSGNTIYF.

This clonotype was recorded a few times. The chain employs TRBV19 and TRBJ1-1; no clear D gene. The germline CDR1 and CDR2 sequences are LNHDA and SQIVND (reference sequence). CDR3 length: 13 residues. Trimming removed 4 bases from V and 3 bases from J, with 9 bases in between. This CDR3 is CASSNSLYTEAFF. The CDR3 region has the DNA TGTGCCAGTAGTAATTCTTTATACACTGAAGCTTTCTTT. Variable domain in full (rest from reference TRBV19 and TRBJ1-1): DGGITQSPKYLFRKEGQNVTLSCEQNLNHDAMYWYRQDPGQGLRLIYYSQIVNDFQKGDIAEGYSVSREKKESFPLTVTSAQKNPTAFYLCASSNSLYTEAFFGQGTRLTVV.

In its sample, this clonotype was seen many times. V and J are TRBV2 and TRBJ2-5; possibly TRBD2 for D (6 bases). The CDR3 totals 13 residues. V lost 4 bases and J 2 bases, leaving 8 bases between the germline ends. CDR1 SNHLY and CDR2 FYNNEI come from the germline V gene. CDR3 sequence (DNA): TGTGCCAGCAGTGTTGGGGGGCAAGAGACCCAGTACTTC. Residues: CASSVGGQETQYF.

This clonotype was picked up many times. The chain employs TRBV3-1 and TRBJ1-1; no clear D gene. The CDR3 runs 14 residues. The germline V and J ends were trimmed by 3 bases and 1 base, with 9 bases remaining between them. The germline gives CDR1 LGHDT, CDR2 YNNKEL (reference sequence). The CDR3 DNA reads TGTGCCAGCAGCCATTTATTGAGGAACACTGAAGCTTTCTTT. Its translation: CASSHLLRNTEAFF.

The chain employs TRBV29-1 and TRBJ2-2, with D possibly being TRBD1 (5 bases). This CDR3 comprises 13 residues. Trimming took off 4 bases at V and 7 bases at J, with 13 bases between the two ends. Looked up from germline, CDR1 is SQVTM and CDR2 is ANQGSEA. For the CDR3, the DNA is TGCAGCGTTGTATTCAGGGTGAACGGGGAGCTGTTTTTT. This sequence encodes CSVVFRVNGELFF.

The chain combines TRBV3-1 with TRBJ2-7, with D hard to call. The ends were cut back, 4 bases at V and 3 bases at J, with 13 bases in the middle. Germline V CDR1 and CDR2: LGHDT, YNNKEL (reference sequence). The CDR3 has 14 residues. The CDR3 nucleotides are TGTGCCAGCAGCCGAGTCGGTGTCAGCTACGAGCAGTACTTC. Translated: CASSRVGVSYEQYF.

The J gene is TRBJ1-6, the V gene TRBV11-2, with D tentatively TRBD1 (5 bases). CDR1 is SGHAT and CDR2 is FQNNGV in the germline V gene. The length of the CDR3 is 16 residues. V dropped 1 base and J dropped 2 bases, with 9 bases sitting between them. As DNA, the CDR3 is TGTGCCAGCAGCTTAGGGTCCAGGGCCTATAATTCACCCCTCCACTTT. It specifies CASSLGSRAYNSPLHF. Using reference TRBV11-2 and TRBJ1-6 for the parts outside the CDR3, the full variable domain is EAGVAQSPRYKIIEKRQSVAFWCNPISGHATLYWYQQILGQGPKLLIQFQNNGVVDDSQLPKDRFSAERLKGVDSTLKIQPAKLEDSAVYLCASSLGSRAYNSPLHFGNGTRLTVT.

There are a few counts of this clonotype. The rearrangement links TRBV7-2 to TRBJ2-7, with D possibly being TRBD2 (5 bases). V lost 0 bases and J lost 2, with 11 bases in between. The CDR3 has 15 amino acids. Germline V gene lookup returns CDR1 SGHTA and CDR2 FQGNSA. The CDR3 spells CASSLAGGETYEQYF. Here the CDR3 DNA reads TGTGCCAGCAGCTTAGCGGGTGGGGAGACCTACGAGCAGTACTTC.

The sample holds many counts of this clonotype. The rearrangement joins TRBV6-1 to TRBJ2-2, with D uncertain. The length of the CDR3 is 13 residues. Trimming stripped 3 bases from V and 6 bases from J, with 8 bases between. The germline gives CDR1 MNHNS, CDR2 SASEGT. CDR3 sequence: CASSEFWAGELFF. DNA of the CDR3: TGTGCCAGCAGTGAGTTTTGGGCCGGGGAGCTGTTTTTT.

This clonotype was counted ten times or more. The junction departs from germline at one end; a sequencing error may be responsible. The genes are TRBV12-3 or TRBV12-4 and TRBJ1-1, with D maybe TRBD1 (6 bases). The CDR3 has 14 residues. DNA of the CDR3: TGCGCCAGCAGCTTCCAGGGGCCGAACACTGAAGCTTTCTTT. Translation: CASSFQGPNTEAFF.

The chain employs TRBV5-1 and TRBJ2-7; 8 nucleotides match TRBD1. The CDR3 consists of 15 residues. V shed 0 bases, J shed 4 bases, and the junction held 6 bases outside the gene matches. CDR1 is SGHRS and CDR2 is YFSETQ in the germline V gene. CDR3: CASSLGAGDRYEQYF. DNA for the CDR3: TGCGCCAGCAGCTTGGGGGCAGGGGACAGGTACGAGCAGTACTTC.

V is TRBV30 and J is TRBJ2-7; maybe TRBD2 (6 bases). The V end was cut by 6 bases, the J end by 2 bases, with 11 bases between. Germline V gives CDR1 GTSNPN, CDR2 SVGIG (reference sequence). This CDR3 is built from 12 residues. The CDR3 loop is CACSRGTYEQYF. CDR3 coding DNA: TGTGCCTGTAGCCGGGGGACCTACGAGCAGTACTTC.